This T cell receptor (beta chain) stems from a study of T cell repertoires in cytomegalovirus infection. At the level of the study: Researchers turned to recently identified HLA-C-restricted CMV epitopes as well as well-studied HLA-B-restricted ones. Indications came from public TCR beta signatures; they pointed to CMV infection and to a matching HLA type. Study findings and constraints: Summed public TCR beta family frequency identified CMV carriers bearing the relevant HLA. CMV-specific TCR beta clonotypes restricted by HLA-C were the ones dominating the ex vivo response.

This clonotype was detected a few times. Its specificity is unknown. Each CDR3 protein gets one entry after TCRdb re-called the reads with MiXCR. This table has under 500,000 distinct CDR3 sequences, under 55% appearing once. The CDR3 contains 13 residues. V lost 3 bases, J lost 6 bases, and 9 bases lay in between. Germline V gene data show CDR1 as MNHEY and CDR2 as SMNVEV (reference sequence). The specimen comprised cultured PBMCs, sampled from culture after CMV antigen stimulation. This chain connects TRBV27 to TRBJ2-1; D may be TRBD2 (6 bases). The sequence was collected from a human donor in good health (CMV status not recorded). Some clones in this sample may be carry-over from other donors' samples. CDR3 nucleotides: TGTGCCAGCAGTTTCCCGGGAGTCAATGAGCAGTTCTTC. It encodes CASSFPGVNEQFF.